The following is a T cell receptor beta chain sequence with its context. Its antigen is currently unknown. These data belong to a study of T cell responses to AZD1222 COVID-19 vaccine. Regarding the study as a whole: Most donors were white British, females outnumbered males, and clonal diversity was possibly underestimated. After two AZD1222 doses, spike-specific TCR breadth and depth rose versus day 0. At baseline, seropositivity was found in only a handful of AZD1222 recipients.

Some clones are missing from TCRdb's copy, which holds only in-frame ones; the method was immunoSEQ multiplex PCR. The table shows some 150,000 clones, with 89% occurring only once. Second-dose recipients at about 4 or about 12 weeks were treated as one pooled group. The J segment lost 0 bases and the V segment lost 2 bases, leaving 6 bases of the junction unmatched. Germline assignment: CDR1 SGDLS and CDR2 YYNGEE. The length of the CDR3 is 17 residues. The sample here was peripheral blood, taken 28 days after the second AZD1222 dose. The TCR sequence derives from an adult who received the AZD1222 COVID-19 vaccine. This chain connects TRBV9 to TRBJ2-1, with 9 bases aligning to TRBD2. CDR3 sequence (DNA): TGTGCCAGCAGCGTGGGGACTAGCCCGAGCTCCTACAATGAGCAGTTCTTC. Its translation is CASSVGTSPSSYNEQFF.